These T cell receptor beta chains were read from a single sample in a study of siplizumab effects on memory and regulatory T cells. The data were produced by immunoSEQ multiplex PCR, yet TCRdb's version contains in-frame clones alone and is incomplete. The repertoire has 100,000 or so clones, around 90% of them found once; the top ten carry around 0.7%. Sequenced sample: Tregs sorted from blood. The source is a human donor in good health. Each CDR3 is given with its conserved first and last residue. D genes are given only for firm matches. The size entry is marked missing in some rows and otherwise reads once, few, many or a size class.

d_call	v_call	clone_size	j_call	cdr3_nt	cdr3_aa
.	TRBV27	.	TRBJ1-2	TGTGCCAGCAGTTTATCTCCACGGCCGAGCTATGGCTACACCTTC	CASSLSPRPSYGYTF
.	TRBV5-3	.	TRBJ2-7	TGTGCCAGAAGCCCCACAGGAGGCTCCTACGAGCAGTACTTC	CARSPTGGSYEQYF
.	TRBV9	.	TRBJ2-3	TGTGCCAGCAGCGTTTTGGCGGTTGAGAGTACAGATACGCAGTATTTT	CASSVLAVESTDTQYF
TRBD1	TRBV14	.	TRBJ1-6	TGTGCCAGCAGCCGACAGGGATCCTATAATTCACCCCTCCACTTT	CASSRQGSYNSPLHF
.	TRBV2	.	TRBJ1-2	TGTGCCAGGACACTGGATGGCTACACCTTC	CARTLDGYTF
.	TRBV21-1	.	TRBJ1-2	TGTGCCAGCAGCGGGGTAAACTATGGCTACACCTTC	CASSGVNYGYTF
TRBD1	TRBV7-2	.	TRBJ1-4	TGTGCCAGCAGCTTGACAGGGGACGAAAAACTGTTTTTT	CASSLTGDEKLFF
.	TRBV4-2	.	TRBJ2-3	TGTGCCAGCAGCCAAGACAACACAGATACGCAGTATTTT	CASSQDNTDTQYF
TRBD1	TRBV5-4	.	TRBJ2-7	TGTGCCAGCAGTCTGGGGACAGGCCATTCCTACGAGCAGTACTTC	CASSLGTGHSYEQYF
.	TRBV14	.	TRBJ1-1	TGTGCCAGCAGCGACTTAGGGCATTCGGACACTGAAGCTTTCTTT	CASSDLGHSDTEAFF
.	TRBV15	.	TRBJ2-2	TGTGCCACCAGCAGGCCGGGACAACGGGCCGGGGAGCTGTTTTTT	CATSRPGQRAGELFF
.	TRBV9	.	TRBJ1-3	TGTGCCAGCACCAAGATCGAGGGACTTGGAAACACCATATATTTT	CASTKIEGLGNTIYF
TRBD2	TRBV5-1	.	TRBJ2-7	TGCGCCAGCAGCTTGGTCCAGCGGGGATCCTTCTCCTACGAGCAGTACTTC	CASSLVQRGSFSYEQYF
.	TRBV6-5	.	TRBJ1-5	TGTGCCAGCAGCAGGGCCCTTACGGACCAGCCCCAGCATTTT	CASSRALTDQPQHF
.	TRBV27	.	TRBJ2-1	TGTGCCAGCAGTTTATTCATCCCTCCCTCAAGGGGCAATGAGCAGTTCTTC	CASSLFIPPSRGNEQFF
.	TRBV7-2	.	TRBJ1-3	TGTGCCAGCAGCTTAGCGACTACCCGGAACACCATATATTTT	CASSLATTRNTIYF
.	TRBV11-1	.	TRBJ2-5	TGTGCCAGCGGGCCTAGCGTCAGGGAGACCCAGTACTTC	CASGPSVRETQYF
.	TRBV28	.	TRBJ2-3	TGTGCCAGCAGTCTAATGACAGTGATCACAGATACGCAGTATTTT	CASSLMTVITDTQYF
.	TRBV6-1	.	TRBJ1-1	TGTGCCAGCAGTGAAGCAGGGATGGGGAGGACTGAAGCTTTCTTT	CASSEAGMGRTEAFF
.	TRBV5-6	.	TRBJ1-1	TGTGCCAGCAGCTCCACCGGGATACAAGACACTGAAGCTTTCTTT	CASSSTGIQDTEAFF
.	TRBV6-5	.	TRBJ2-3	TGTGCCAGCAGGAGGGGGACAGATACGCAGTATTTT	CASRRGTDTQYF
.	TRBV5-4	.	TRBJ2-1	TGTGCCAGCAGTACCGGGAGAAGCTCCTACAATGAGCAGTTCTTC	CASSTGRSSYNEQFF
TRBD2	TRBV19	.	TRBJ2-1	TGTGCCAGTAGTATAGGTGAACTAGCGTACAATGAGCAGTTCTTC	CASSIGELAYNEQFF
.	TRBV30	.	TRBJ1-1	TGTGCCTGGAATAACGTTGTGGGCACTGAAGCTTTCTTT	CAWNNVVGTEAFF
.	TRBV10-1	.	TRBJ2-7	TGCGCCAGCAGTGAAAAAGGCAGGGCTATCGACGAGCAGTACTTC	CASSEKGRAIDEQYF
.	TRBV5-1	.	TRBJ1-2	TGCGCCAGCAGCTTGGGAGTAGAGGCAGCCTATGGCTACACCTTC	CASSLGVEAAYGYTF
.	TRBV14	.	TRBJ2-2	TGTGCCAGCAGTTATCAACCTGGTACTAGGGGCCCGAACGGGGAGCTGTTTTTT	CASSYQPGTRGPNGELFF
.	TRBV7-9	.	TRBJ2-1	TGTGCCAGCAGCTCCGCCTGGAATGAGCAGTTCTTC	CASSSAWNEQFF
TRBD2	TRBV2	.	TRBJ2-5	TGTGCCAGCAGTGAGGGGACTAGCGGGAGGGAGACCCAGTACTTC	CASSEGTSGRETQYF
.	TRBV28	.	TRBJ1-2	TGTGCCAGCAGACCCGTTTTCCCCCGGACAGATAACTATGGCTACACCTTC	CASRPVFPRTDNYGYTF
TRBD2	TRBV10-3	.	TRBJ2-1	TGTGCCATCAGTGAGGGACTAGCGGGAGTCAATGAGCAGTTCTTC	CAISEGLAGVNEQFF
.	TRBV7-3	.	TRBJ2-2	TGTGCCAGCAGCTTAGGGTCGAACACCGGGGAGCTGTTTTTT	CASSLGSNTGELFF
.	TRBV7-2	.	TRBJ2-5	TGTGCCAGCAGCTTAGTCCCGGCAGAGACCCAGTACTTC	CASSLVPAETQYF
.	TRBV25-1	.	TRBJ1-2	TGTGCCAGCAGCGTGTCCGGTGGCTACACCTTC	CASSVSGGYTF
.	TRBV6-5	.	TRBJ2-7	TGTGCCAGCAGTTACCGGACAGCCTACGAGCAGTACTTC	CASSYRTAYEQYF
.	TRBV6-5	.	TRBJ1-5	TGTGCCAGCGGAACATTGGATCAGCCCCAGCATTTT	CASGTLDQPQHF
.	TRBV11-2	once	TRBJ2-3	TGTGCCAGCAGCTTAGTAAGGTCAAGCACAGATACGCAGTATTTT	CASSLVRSSTDTQYF
TRBD1	TRBV6-6	.	TRBJ2-7	TGTGCCAGCAGTTACAATCCAGGGGGCGCCTACGAGCAGTACTTC	CASSYNPGGAYEQYF
.	TRBV18	.	TRBJ1-3	TGTGCCAGCTCACCGAGTTCTGGAAACACCATATATTTT	CASSPSSGNTIYF
TRBD1	TRBV6-1	.	TRBJ1-2	TGTGCCAGCAGTGAACGGAACAGGGGGCGCAACAACTATGGCTACACCTTC	CASSERNRGRNNYGYTF
TRBD2	TRBV4-1	.	TRBJ2-7	TGCGCCAGCAGCCAAGTGCTAGCGGGAACCTACGAGCAGTACTTC	CASSQVLAGTYEQYF
TRBD2	TRBV5-1	.	TRBJ2-7	TGCGCCAGCCGACCTCGGGTCAGCGGGAGGTTTCACTCCTACGAGCAGTACTTC	CASRPRVSGRFHSYEQYF
.	TRBV7-9	once	TRBJ2-3	TGTGCCAGCAGCTTGGCATTACAGGACTACACAGATACGCAGTATTTT	CASSLALQDYTDTQYF
TRBD2	TRBV4-1	.	TRBJ2-3	TGCGCCAGCAGCCTCGGGGGACTAGCAGCAGATACGCAGTATTTT	CASSLGGLAADTQYF
.	TRBV30	.	TRBJ2-7	TGTGCCTGTGCCCAGGGTTACGAGCAGTACTTT	CACAQGYEQYF
.	TRBV5-1	.	TRBJ2-1	TGCGCCAGCAGCTTGGTGGGGGGAGTAATCTACAATGAGCAGTTCTTC	CASSLVGGVIYNEQFF